This T cell receptor beta chain appears in the sequencing data of a study of cytomegalovirus exposure and HLA in healthy donors. General study findings and limits: High sensitivity and specificity were reportedly achieved when the classifier diagnosed cytomegalovirus status. Specificity of three CMV-associated chains for CMV antigens was verified in vitro.

As for this clone: Its antigen is still unknown.

Although they were nominally healthy when sampled, donors likely had unrecorded immune exposures. Germline V gene sequence: CDR1 MGHRA, CDR2 YSYEKL. V was pared by 0 bases and J by 3 bases, with 4 bases of the junction left unmatched. This CDR3 contains 18 residues. PCR primers comprised 60 Vbeta and 13 Jbeta primers. Sequencing used immunoSEQ multiplex PCR; TCRdb keeps in-frame clones, though not all of them. The sample lists around 130,000 clones, around 75% seen once, with less than 4% in the top ten. The clonotype was recovered from a man between 25 and 39 years old in good health and CMV-seronegative. The chain combines TRBV4-1 with TRBJ2-3, with 15 positions matching TRBD2. Sequenced sample: PBMCs. This CDR3 is CASSQDLGLAGGTDTQYF. In nucleotides, the CDR3 is TGCGCCAGCAGCCAAGATCTTGGACTAGCGGGGGGGACAGATACGCAGTATTTT.